This T cell receptor beta chain was captured in a study of human T cells and chemical hapten exposure. Overall study: Largely, small differences in pooled library volume made per-sample TCR yields vary.

Time point specified: pre-sensitization, week 0. Noted treatment: therapeutic diphenylcyclopropenone sensitization with weekly scalp DPC. Alopecia patients, 18 to 70 years old and DPC-suitable, served as donors. MiXCR was run by TCRdb on the RACE reads, yielding one entry per CDR3 protein. The table records more than 150,000 distinct CDR3 sequences, roughly 30% of them present only once. The receptor was derived from a woman under 40 with alopecia areata. Some clones in this sample may be carry-over from other donors' samples. The source was whole blood, collected in connection with sensitization to the hapten diphenylcyclopropenone (DPC).

CDR3 in DNA: TGTGCCTGGAGTCCTGAAGCTTTCTTT. It specifies CAWSPEAFF. V and J are TRBV30 and TRBJ1-1; D unresolved. CDR1 and CDR2 (germline): GTSNPN, SVGIG (reference sequence). Trimming removed 2 bases at V and 6 bases at J, with 1 base between. This CDR3 has 9 residues.